The clone carrying this T cell receptor beta chain was detected a few times. The sample is drawn from a study of CD8 T cells in ankylosing spondylitis. Losses at the gene ends were 3 bases for V and 9 bases for J; bases not matched to a gene: 10. The CDR3 consists of 15 residues. From germline, CDR1 is SGHKS and CDR2 YYEKEE (reference sequence). Library preparation for TCR beta used quantitative 5'-RACE with molecular barcodes. TCRdb analysed the 5' RACE reads with MiXCR anew, one entry per CDR3 protein. The sample lists 250,000 or so distinct CDR3 sequences; roughly a quarter were seen once. The TCR comes from a male donor with ankylosing spondylitis or in good health (not recorded which). Sequencing input: blood, either unsorted or a sorted T cell fraction (not recorded which). The J gene is TRBJ2-1, the V gene TRBV5-5, with TRBD2 matching 9 bases. CDR3 protein: CASSYSGGGALEQFF. In DNA, the CDR3 is TGTGCCAGCAGCTACTCGGGCGGGGGGGCCCTTGAGCAGTTCTTC.